These 25 T cell receptor beta chains were sequenced from one sample in a study of technical replicates of blood from a handful of donors. Assay: immunoSEQ multiplex PCR; the TCRdb copy retains only in-frame clones and omits some. Of 60,000 to 90,000 clones listed, 95% are singletons. The specimen was T cells isolated from PBMCs. The receptors stem from a human donor in good health.

The chain recombines TRBV7-6 with TRBJ2-2; perhaps TRBD2 as D (6 bases). Trimming stripped 1 base from V and 5 bases from J, with 11 bases between. CDR3 size: 15 residues. Germline CDR1 is SGHVS and CDR2 is FNYEAQ. The CDR3 coding sequence is TGTGCCAGCAGCTTAGGGGCGGGATCAACCGGGGAGCTGTTTTTT. This encodes CASSLGAGSTGELFF.

J is TRBJ2-5 and V is TRBV11-3; TRBD1 agrees at 7 bases. Germline V gives CDR1 SGHNT, CDR2 YENEEA. The CDR3 totals 14 residues. V shed 1 base, J shed 2 bases, and the junction held 1 base outside the gene matches. The CDR3 sequence is CASSLGDSQETQYF. In nucleotides, the CDR3 is TGTGCCAGCAGCTTAGGGGACAGTCAAGAGACCCAGTACTTC.

The chain couples TRBV9 to TRBJ2-7, with D possibly matching TRBD1 (5 bases). The CDR3 runs to 15 residues. Deletions cut 0 bases from V and 5 bases from J, with 15 bases between. Per the germline V gene, CDR1 is SGDLS and CDR2 is YYNGEE. Here the CDR3 DNA reads TGTGCCAGCAGCGTAGCTTTGTCAGGGTACCACGAGCAGTACTTC. This gives the protein CASSVALSGYHEQYF.

A single count supports this clone. The chain links TRBV4-2 to TRBJ2-7, with D tentatively TRBD1 (5 bases). Germline CDR1 LGHNA, CDR2 YNFKEQ. The CDR3 runs 15 residues. The V end was cut by 1 base, the J end by 0 bases, with 10 bases between. The CDR3: CASSQVTGASYEQYF. CDR3 in DNA: TGTGCCAGCAGCCAAGTTACAGGTGCCTCCTACGAGCAGTACTTC.

V usage is TRBV6-1 and J usage is TRBJ2-3; maybe TRBD2 (6 bases). This CDR3 has 19 amino acids. Germline CDR1 and CDR2: MNHNS and SASEGT. Trimming removed 0 bases from V and 0 bases from J, with 19 bases in between. For the CDR3, the DNA is TGTGCCAGCAGTGAAGCGTTAGGCGGGATCCGTTTAAGCACAGATACGCAGTATTTT. Its protein product is CASSEALGGIRLSTDTQYF.

This sequence joins TRBV7-9 and TRBJ2-2, with D tentatively TRBD1 (5 bases). This CDR3 is built from 17 residues. V lost 1 base, J lost 5 bases, and 17 bases lay in between. Germline CDR1 is SEHNR and CDR2 is FQNEAQ (reference sequence). The CDR3 spells CASSLGAPTARTGELFF. The CDR3 region has the DNA TGTGCCAGCAGCTTAGGGGCCCCGACAGCTCGGACCGGGGAGCTGTTTTTT.

V gene TRBV7-9 combines with J gene TRBJ1-1; D gene uncertain. CDR3 length equals 13 residues. V was pared by 8 bases and J by 5 bases, with 15 bases between. Germline V lookup: CDR1 SEHNR, CDR2 FQNEAQ (reference sequence). The CDR3 sequence: CASSDLTGTEAFF. The DNA for the CDR3 is TGTGCCAGCTCGGACTTAACCGGGACTGAAGCTTTCTTT.

This chain links TRBV5-1 with TRBJ2-7; 8 bases match TRBD2. This CDR3 spans 14 amino acids. CDR1 is SGHRS and CDR2 is YFSETQ in the germline V gene. Trimming at V came to 0 bases and at J to 9 bases, leaving 8 bases not matched to a gene. Written as DNA, the CDR3 is TGCGCCAGCAGCTTGGCCGTCAGCGGGAGCGGGCAGTACTTC. Translated, it gives CASSLAVSGSGQYF.

The CDR3: CASSLVGTDLHF. The CDR3 DNA is TGTGCCAGCAGCTTGGTAGGGACAGACCTCCACTTT. The chain employs TRBV5-4 and TRBJ1-6, with 7 bases that match TRBD1. The V and J ends lost 0 bases and 15 bases, in that order; junction bases with no gene match: 3. The germline V gene encodes CDR1 SGHNT and CDR2 YYREEE (reference sequence). CDR3 length: 12 amino acids.

The CDR3 protein is CASSFGTGFREQYF. CDR3 coding DNA: TGTGCCAGCAGTTTCGGGACAGGGTTCCGGGAGCAGTACTTC. The chain employs TRBV27 and TRBJ2-7; 9 nucleotides line up with TRBD1. This CDR3 contains 14 residues. Germline V CDR1 and CDR2: MNHEY, SMNVEV (reference sequence). Trimming cost V 3 bases and J 7 bases; bases outside gene matches: 7.

V is TRBV18 and J is TRBJ1-4; no firm D call. CDR1 and CDR2 from the germline V gene are KGHSH and LQKENI. The V and J ends lost 3 bases and 0 bases respectively, with 8 bases between them. The CDR3 totals 15 residues. The CDR3: CASSPSGTTNEKLFF. In DNA form, the CDR3 reads TGTGCCAGCTCACCTTCGGGGACAACTAATGAAAAACTGTTTTTT.

V is TRBV6-5 and J is TRBJ2-1; D possibly corresponds to TRBD2 (6 bases). Germline CDR1 MNHEY, CDR2 SVGAGI. The CDR3 covers 15 residues. Trimming took 0 bases from V and 7 from J, leaving 13 bases between them. In DNA form, the CDR3 reads TGTGCCAGCAGTTACTCGGGACTGGCAGGTAATGAGCAGTTCTTC. It translates to CASSYSGLAGNEQFF.

The chain recombines TRBV28 with TRBJ1-1; 7 bases are a match to TRBD1. Germline V gene sequence: CDR1 MDHEN, CDR2 SYDVKM. With 5 bases clipped from V and 1 base from J, the junction kept 7 bases outside the gene matches. The CDR3 spans 15 residues. CDR3 bases: TGTGCCAGCAGTACACAGGGGATCGGGAACACTGAAGCTTTCTTT. It specifies CASSTQGIGNTEAFF. Drawing the rest from reference TRBV28 and TRBJ1-1, the complete variable domain is DVKVTQSSRYLVKRTGEKVFLECVQDMDHENMFWYRQDPGLGLRLIYFSYDVKMKEKGDIPEGYSVSREKKERFSLILESASTNQTSMYLCASSTQGIGNTEAFFGQGTRLTVV.

The chain combines TRBV30 with TRBJ1-6; D not certain. The CDR3 length is 15 residues. V was shortened by 0 bases and J by 0 bases, with 6 bases between the two germline ends. The V gene's germline CDR1 is GTSNPN and CDR2 SVGIG (reference sequence). CDR3 coding DNA: TGTGCCTGGAGTGTATTGAGCTCCTATAATTCACCCCTCCACTTT. Translated: CAWSVLSSYNSPLHF.

The CDR3 bases are TGTGCCAGTAGTGCCGGGACAGGAAACATTCAGTACTTC. Amino acid sequence: CASSAGTGNIQYF. The chain links TRBV19 to TRBJ2-4; 8 positions agree with TRBD1. V lost 5 bases, J lost 6 bases, and 3 bases stayed unmatched. Germline-derived CDR1 and CDR2 are LNHDA and SQIVND (reference sequence). The CDR3 runs 13 residues.

The chain uses TRBV16 and TRBJ1-2, with D perhaps matching TRBD1 (6 bases). Germline V gives CDR1 KGHSY, CDR2 FQNENV. V shed 0 bases and J shed 8 bases, with 19 bases lying between them. The CDR3 has 16 amino acids. In nucleotides, the CDR3 is TGTGCCAGCAGCCAATCCCGAAGTTGGGGGGGCCGCGGCTACACCTTC. The encoded protein is CASSQSRSWGGRGYTF.

The chain has TRBV28 and TRBJ2-5; 7 bases are a match to TRBD2. J was trimmed by 3 bases and V by 5 bases; bases with no gene match: 9. CDR1 is MDHEN, CDR2 SYDVKM, per germline. This CDR3 is built from 15 residues. The CDR3 DNA follows: TGTGCCAGCAGTCCCACTTGGGGGGGGAAAGAGACCCAGTACTTC. Translation gives CASSPTWGGKETQYF.

The chain uses TRBV28 and TRBJ2-1, with 11 bases fitting TRBD2. The CDR3 totals 16 residues. The junction had 4 bases not matched to a gene; V was cut back by 1 base and J by 5 bases. Germline CDR1 is MDHEN and CDR2 is SYDVKM. CDR3 loop: CASSLLALAGDNEQFF. CDR3 nucleotides: TGTGCCAGCAGTTTATTGGCACTAGCGGGAGACAATGAGCAGTTCTTC.

This sequence joins TRBV19 and TRBJ2-2; 10 bases fit TRBD2. This CDR3 is built from 16 residues. V trimming: 4 bases; J trimming: 5 bases; junction bases outside the gene matches: 7. Germline CDR1 is LNHDA and CDR2 is SQIVND (reference sequence). The DNA of the CDR3 is TGTGCCAGTAGTAACAAGCGGGAGGGCGTGACCGGGGAGCTGTTTTTT. Its translation is CASSNKREGVTGELFF. The variable domain in full, completed from reference TRBV19 and TRBJ2-2, reads DGGITQSPKYLFRKEGQNVTLSCEQNLNHDAMYWYRQDPGQGLRLIYYSQIVNDFQKGDIAEGYSVSREKKESFPLTVTSAQKNPTAFYLCASSNKREGVTGELFFGEGSRLTVL.

The chain carries TRBV5-4 and TRBJ1-1; no clear D. Germline V CDR1 and CDR2: SGHNT, YYREEE (reference sequence). With 6 bases removed from V and 3 bases from J, the gap between germline ends came to 9 bases. The CDR3 extends over 12 amino acids. Written as DNA, the CDR3 is TGTGCCAGCATCGGAGGCGACACTGAAGCTTTCTTT. Residues: CASIGGDTEAFF.

The chain recombines TRBV29-1 with TRBJ2-3; TRBD2 agrees at 7 bases. Trimming at V came to 5 bases and at J to 3 bases, leaving 8 bases not matched to a gene. The CDR3 sequence is 14 residues long. Germline V gene data show CDR1 as SQVTM and CDR2 as ANQGSEA. The DNA of the CDR3 is TGCAGCGTTAGCGGGGTAGGGAGGACAGATACGCAGTATTTT. Residues: CSVSGVGRTDTQYF.

V gene TRBV12-5 combines with J gene TRBJ1-5; weak D call: TRBD1 (5 bases). The CDR3 has 13 amino acids. V was shortened by 7 bases and J by 7 bases, with 14 bases between the two germline ends. Germline-derived CDR1 and CDR2 are LGHNT and FRNRAP. The CDR3 is CASVGRVGQPQHF. The DNA for the CDR3 is TGTGCTAGTGTGGGCAGGGTGGGACAGCCCCAGCATTTT. The whole variable domain, remainder taken from reference TRBV12-5 and TRBJ1-5, is DARVTQTPRHKVTEMGQEVTMRCQPILGHNTVFWYRQTMMQGLELLAYFRNRAPLDDSGMPKDRFSAEMPDATLATLKIQPSEPRDSAVYFCASVGRVGQPQHFGDGTRLSIL.

V and J are TRBV7-9 and TRBJ2-3, with D unresolved. The ends were cut back, 6 bases at V and 5 bases at J, with 12 bases in the middle. CDR1 SEHNR and CDR2 FQNEAQ come from the germline V gene (reference sequence). There are 13 residues in the CDR3. CDR3 protein: CASSPWAGDTQYF. The CDR3 DNA reads TGTGCCAGCAGTCCCTGGGCCGGAGATACGCAGTATTTT.

This clone was detected once. The genes are TRBV25-1 and TRBJ2-1; 7 bases fit TRBD2. This CDR3 spans 18 amino acids. Germline lookup yields CDR1 MGHDK and CDR2 SYGVNS. V was pared by 4 bases and J by 7 bases, with 19 bases of the junction left unmatched. The CDR3: CASSVTWGYSGLGNEQFF. CDR3 bases: TGTGCCAGCAGTGTTACGTGGGGATATAGCGGGTTAGGGAATGAGCAGTTCTTC.

This clone was seen only a few times. For the CDR3, the DNA is TGCGCCAGCAGCTTCCGGCTTGGGCTTTCTAGCACAGATACGCAGTATTTT. This gives the protein CASSFRLGLSSTDTQYF. J is TRBJ2-3 and V is TRBV5-1; D gene unclear. The V gene's germline CDR1 is SGHRS and CDR2 YFSETQ. V was cut by 2 bases and J by 0 bases, with 16 bases left in between. CDR3 length equals 17 residues.